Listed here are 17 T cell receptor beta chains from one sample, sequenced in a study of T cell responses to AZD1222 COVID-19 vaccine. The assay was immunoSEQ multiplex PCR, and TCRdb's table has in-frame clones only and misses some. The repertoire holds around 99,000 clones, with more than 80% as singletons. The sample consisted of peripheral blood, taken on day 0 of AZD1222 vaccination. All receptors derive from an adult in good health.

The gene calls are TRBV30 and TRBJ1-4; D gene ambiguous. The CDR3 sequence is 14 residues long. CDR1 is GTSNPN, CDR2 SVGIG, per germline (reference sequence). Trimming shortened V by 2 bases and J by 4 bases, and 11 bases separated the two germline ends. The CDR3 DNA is TGTGCCTGGAGTCCAGACGGACTTAATGAAAAACTGTTTTTT. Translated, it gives CAWSPDGLNEKLFF.

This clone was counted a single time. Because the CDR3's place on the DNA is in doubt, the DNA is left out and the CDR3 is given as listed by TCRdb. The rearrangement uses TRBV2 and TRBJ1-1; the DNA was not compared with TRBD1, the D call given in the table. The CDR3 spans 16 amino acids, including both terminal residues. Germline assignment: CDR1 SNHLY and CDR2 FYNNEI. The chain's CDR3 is CASILDRAKKNTEAFF.

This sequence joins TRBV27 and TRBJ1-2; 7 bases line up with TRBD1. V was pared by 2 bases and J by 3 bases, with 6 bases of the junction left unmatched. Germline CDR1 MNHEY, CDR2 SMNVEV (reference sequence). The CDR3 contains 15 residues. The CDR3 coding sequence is TGTGCCAGCAGTTTACGCATGCAGGGGGACTATGGCTACACCTTC. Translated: CASSLRMQGDYGYTF.

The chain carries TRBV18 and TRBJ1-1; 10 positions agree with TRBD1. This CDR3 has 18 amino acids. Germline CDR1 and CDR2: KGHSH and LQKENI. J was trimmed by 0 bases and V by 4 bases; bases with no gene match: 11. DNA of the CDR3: TGTGCCAGCTCACGGTACGGGACAGGGGCTTCTATGAACACTGAAGCTTTCTTT. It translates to CASSRYGTGASMNTEAFF.

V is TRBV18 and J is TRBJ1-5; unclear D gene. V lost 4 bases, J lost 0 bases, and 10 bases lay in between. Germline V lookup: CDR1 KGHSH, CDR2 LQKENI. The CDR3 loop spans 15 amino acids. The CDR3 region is CASSQNSYSNQPQHF. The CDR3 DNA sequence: TGTGCCAGCTCACAGAACAGCTATAGCAATCAGCCCCAGCATTTT. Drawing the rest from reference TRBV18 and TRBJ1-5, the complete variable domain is NAGVMQNPRHLVRRRGQEARLRCSPMKGHSHVYWYRQLPEEGLKFMVYLQKENIIDESGMPKERFSAEFPKEGPSILRIQQVVRGDSAAYFCASSQNSYSNQPQHFGDGTRLSIL.

In DNA form, the CDR3 reads TGTGCCAGCAGTGACACAGGGGGAAATTCACCCCTCCACTTT. It encodes CASSDTGGNSPLHF. The V call is TRBV6-4, the J call TRBJ1-6; TRBD1 agrees at 8 bases. The CDR3 has 14 residues. The trim removed 2 bases at V and 7 bases at J, leaving 1 base unmatched. Germline CDR1 is MRHNA and CDR2 is SNTAGT.

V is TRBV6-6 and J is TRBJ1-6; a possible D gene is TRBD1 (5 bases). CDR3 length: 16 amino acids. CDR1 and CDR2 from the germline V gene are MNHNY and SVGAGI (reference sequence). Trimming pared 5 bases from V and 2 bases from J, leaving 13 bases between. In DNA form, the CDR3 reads TGTGCCAGCAGTAAAGGAGGAGGGGCCTATAATTCACCCCTCCACTTT. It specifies CASSKGGGAYNSPLHF.

Here the CDR3 DNA reads TGTGCCAGCAGCTTAGACGAGGACAATGAGCAGTTCTTC. Its protein product is CASSLDEDNEQFF. This chain uses TRBV7-9 with TRBJ2-1; D not certain. Per germline, CDR1 SEHNR and CDR2 FQNEAQ (reference sequence). The CDR3 has 13 residues. With 1 base removed from V and 5 bases from J, the gap between germline ends came to 6 bases.

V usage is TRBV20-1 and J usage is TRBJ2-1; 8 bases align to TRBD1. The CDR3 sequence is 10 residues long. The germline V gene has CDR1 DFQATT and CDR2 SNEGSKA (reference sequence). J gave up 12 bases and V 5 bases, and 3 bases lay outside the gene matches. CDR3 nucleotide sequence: TGCAGTGCTGTTGACAGGGGGCAGTTCTTC. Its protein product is CSAVDRGQFF.

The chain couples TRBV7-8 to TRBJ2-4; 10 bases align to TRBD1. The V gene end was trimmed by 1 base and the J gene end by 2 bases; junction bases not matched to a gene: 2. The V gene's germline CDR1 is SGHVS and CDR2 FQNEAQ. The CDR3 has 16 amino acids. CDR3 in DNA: TGTGCCAGCAGCTTAGAGGGACAGGGGACCAAAAACATTCAGTACTTC. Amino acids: CASSLEGQGTKNIQYF.

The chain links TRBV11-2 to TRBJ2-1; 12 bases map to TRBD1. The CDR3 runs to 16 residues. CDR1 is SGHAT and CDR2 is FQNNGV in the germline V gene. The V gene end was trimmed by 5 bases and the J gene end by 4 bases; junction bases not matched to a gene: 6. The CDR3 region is CASSPGTGGLYNEQFF. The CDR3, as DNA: TGTGCCAGCAGCCCGGGGACAGGGGGCCTGTACAATGAGCAGTTCTTC. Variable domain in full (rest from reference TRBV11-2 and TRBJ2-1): EAGVAQSPRYKIIEKRQSVAFWCNPISGHATLYWYQQILGQGPKLLIQFQNNGVVDDSQLPKDRFSAERLKGVDSTLKIQPAKLEDSAVYLCASSPGTGGLYNEQFFGPGTRLTVL.

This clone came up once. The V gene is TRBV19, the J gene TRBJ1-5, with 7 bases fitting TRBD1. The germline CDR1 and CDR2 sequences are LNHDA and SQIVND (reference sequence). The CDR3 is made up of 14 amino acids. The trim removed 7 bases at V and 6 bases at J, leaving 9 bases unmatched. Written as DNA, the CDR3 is TGTGCCAGTAATGCCAGGGGGAATGGTCAGCCCCAGCATTTT. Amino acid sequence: CASNARGNGQPQHF.

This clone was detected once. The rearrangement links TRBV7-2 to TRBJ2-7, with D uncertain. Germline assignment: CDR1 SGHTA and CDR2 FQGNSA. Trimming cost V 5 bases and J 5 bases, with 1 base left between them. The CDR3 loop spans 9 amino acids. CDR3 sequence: CASSHEQYF. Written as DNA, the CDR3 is TGTGCCAGCAGCCACGAGCAGTACTTC.

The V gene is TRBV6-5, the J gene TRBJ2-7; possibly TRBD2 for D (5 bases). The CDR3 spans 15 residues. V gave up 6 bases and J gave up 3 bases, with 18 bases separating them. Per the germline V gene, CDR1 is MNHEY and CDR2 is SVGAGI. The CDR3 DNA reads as TGTGCCAGCAGCCGGGAAGCGAGACGTAACTACGAGCAGTACTTC. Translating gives CASSREARRNYEQYF.

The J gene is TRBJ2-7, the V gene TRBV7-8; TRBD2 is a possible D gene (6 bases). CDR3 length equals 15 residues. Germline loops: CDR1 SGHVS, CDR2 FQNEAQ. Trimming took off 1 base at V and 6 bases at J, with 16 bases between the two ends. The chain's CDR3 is CASSLGGGIFSEQYF. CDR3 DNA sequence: TGTGCCAGCAGCTTAGGGGGCGGGATCTTCTCCGAGCAGTACTTC.

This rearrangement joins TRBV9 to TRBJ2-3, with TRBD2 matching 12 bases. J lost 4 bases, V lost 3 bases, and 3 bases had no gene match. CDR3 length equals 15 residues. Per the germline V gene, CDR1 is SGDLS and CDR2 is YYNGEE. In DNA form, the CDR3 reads TGTGCCAGCAGCGCTAGCGGGAGGGCGGCAGATACGCAGTATTTT. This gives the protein CASSASGRAADTQYF.

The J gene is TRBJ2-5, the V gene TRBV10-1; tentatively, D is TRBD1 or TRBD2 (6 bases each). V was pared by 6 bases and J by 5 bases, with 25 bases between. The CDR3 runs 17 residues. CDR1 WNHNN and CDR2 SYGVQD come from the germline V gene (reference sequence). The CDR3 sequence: CASRLSRIRGAGETQYF. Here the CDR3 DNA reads TGCGCCAGCAGACTCTCTAGAATAAGGGGGGCGGGGGAGACCCAGTACTTC.